This TCR beta chain was captured by sequencing in a study of T cells in women clearing cervical HPV infection. Only in-frame clones appear in the TCRdb table, and some are missing; sequencing was by immunoSEQ multiplex PCR. The sample data list around 30,000 clones. Germline loops: CDR1 SGHVS, CDR2 FQNEAQ. This CDR3 comprises 14 residues. As to this clone: The CDR3 end is not reached by the read, which stops 3 residues before it; the germline J gene fills it in.

The sequence was collected from a woman between 18 and 70 years old with a cervical HPV16 infection that either progressed to CIN3+ or cleared (not recorded which). The chain combines TRBV7-8 with TRBJ1-1; tentatively, D is TRBD1 (5 bases). Sequencing used blood buffy coat. CDR3 DNA (partial): TGTGCCAGCAGCCCCCGATGGGGGGGACGGGGA. Its protein is CASSPRWGGRG. Given in full, the CDR3 is CASSPRWGGRGAFF.